This T cell receptor (beta chain) was recovered during a study of blood T cell repertoires in COVID-19. Whole-study context: PBMCs, B-cell-depleted T cells, or T cells provided the cDNA or gDNA that made up the material.

This clone was picked up one time. Original processing methods: Reference gene primer amplification gave estimated nucleated cell counts. Some clones are missing from TCRdb's copy, which holds only in-frame ones; the method was immunoSEQ multiplex PCR. Clone size and the V and J calls come from that table; the DNA yielded D and trimming. The sample records about 160,000 clones, 85% being singletons. Unmatched junction bases numbered 2, after V lost 1 base and J lost 2 bases. CDR1 is LNHNV and CDR2 is YYDKDF in the germline V gene (reference sequence). CDR3 size: 17 residues. The receptor was derived from a human donor with acute or convalescent COVID-19. The donor label of this sample is uncertain. Sequencing used peripheral blood. This chain links TRBV15 with TRBJ2-5; TRBD2 matches at 15 bases. This chain's CDR3 is CATSRGGTSGGQETQYF. The CDR3 DNA is TGTGCCACCAGCAGAGGGGGGACTAGCGGGGGGCAAGAGACCCAGTACTTC.